The sequence of this T cell receptor beta chain was determined in a study of beta chain features in type 1 diabetes. Study information: Examination of sorted cells across all samples involved approximately 100,000,000 cells.

On this clone: What it recognizes is unknown.

The study's findings and limits: Sampled from patients, naive, central memory and Treg TCRB repertoires appeared more similar than those sampled from healthy donors.

The CDR3 runs to 18 residues. The V gene lost 8 bases and the J gene lost 0 bases, with 25 bases spanning the gap. Per germline, CDR1 LNHDA and CDR2 SQIVND (reference sequence). The sequenced template was cDNA made from the entire isolated RNA. The table came from immunoSEQ multiplex PCR; TCRdb's copy has only in-frame clones and leaves some out. This sample yields 350,000 to 450,000 clones, of which roughly 14% are seen a single time; roughly 0.035% belongs to the top ten. The source is a man between 25 and 39 years old in good health. Sequencing was performed on naive CD4+ T cells from blood. The chain couples TRBV19 to TRBJ1-1, with D unclear. CDR3 amino acids: CASERTVRPVSMNTEAFF. CDR3 sequence (DNA): TGTGCCAGTGAAAGGACGGTGCGGCCAGTGAGCATGAACACTGAAGCTTTCTTT.